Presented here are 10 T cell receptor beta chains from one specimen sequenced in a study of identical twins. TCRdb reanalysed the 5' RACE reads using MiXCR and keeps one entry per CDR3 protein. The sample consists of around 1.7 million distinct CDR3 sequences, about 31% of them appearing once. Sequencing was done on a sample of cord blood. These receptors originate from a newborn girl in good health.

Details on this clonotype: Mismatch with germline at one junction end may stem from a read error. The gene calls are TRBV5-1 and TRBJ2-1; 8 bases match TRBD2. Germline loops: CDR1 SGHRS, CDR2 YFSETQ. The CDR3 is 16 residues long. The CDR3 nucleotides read TGCGCCAGCGGCTTGGCCAGGCTAGCGGGTTACAATGAGCAGTTCTTC. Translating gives CASGLARLAGYNEQFF. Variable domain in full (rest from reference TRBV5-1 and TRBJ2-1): KAGVTQTPRYLIKTRGQQVTLSCSPISGHRSVSWYQQTPGQGLQFLFEYFSETQRNKGNFPGRFSGRQFSNSRSEMNVSTLELGDSALYLCASGLARLAGYNEQFFGPGTRLTVL.

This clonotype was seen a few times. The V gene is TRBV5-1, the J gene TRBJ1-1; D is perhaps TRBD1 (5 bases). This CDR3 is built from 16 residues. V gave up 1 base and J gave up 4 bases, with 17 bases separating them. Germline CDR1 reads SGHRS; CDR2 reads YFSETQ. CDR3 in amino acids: CASSLSGGGIVTEAFF. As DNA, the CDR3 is TGCGCCAGCAGCTTGAGCGGGGGAGGAATTGTCACTGAAGCTTTCTTT.

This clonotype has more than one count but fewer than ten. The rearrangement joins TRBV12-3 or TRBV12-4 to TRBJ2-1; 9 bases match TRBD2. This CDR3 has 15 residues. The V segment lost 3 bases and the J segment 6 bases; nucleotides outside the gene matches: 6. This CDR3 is CASSLREGLGNEQFF. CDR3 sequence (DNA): TGTGCCAGCAGTTTGCGGGAGGGCCTAGGCAATGAGCAGTTCTTC.

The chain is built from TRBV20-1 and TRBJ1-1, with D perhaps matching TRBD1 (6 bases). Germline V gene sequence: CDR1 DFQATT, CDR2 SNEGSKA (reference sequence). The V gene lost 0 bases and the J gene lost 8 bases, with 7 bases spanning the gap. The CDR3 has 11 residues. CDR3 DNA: TGCAGTGCTAGAGATGGGACAGAAGCTTTCTTT. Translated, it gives CSARDGTEAFF.

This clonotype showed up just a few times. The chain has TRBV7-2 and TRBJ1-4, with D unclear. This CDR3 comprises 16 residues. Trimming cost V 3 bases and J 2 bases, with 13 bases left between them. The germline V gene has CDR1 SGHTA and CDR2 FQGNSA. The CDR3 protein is CASSFAGTSTNEKLFF. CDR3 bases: TGTGCCAGCAGCTTTGCCGGAACCTCGACTAATGAAAAACTGTTTTTT.

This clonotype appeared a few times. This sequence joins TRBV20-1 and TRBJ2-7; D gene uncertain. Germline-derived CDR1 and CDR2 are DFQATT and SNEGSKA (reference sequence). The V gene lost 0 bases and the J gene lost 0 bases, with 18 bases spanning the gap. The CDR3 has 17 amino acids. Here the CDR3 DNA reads TGCAGTGCTAGAGATTTCCGTGGAGACTGGAGCTCCTACGAGCAGTACTTC. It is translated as CSARDFRGDWSSYEQYF.

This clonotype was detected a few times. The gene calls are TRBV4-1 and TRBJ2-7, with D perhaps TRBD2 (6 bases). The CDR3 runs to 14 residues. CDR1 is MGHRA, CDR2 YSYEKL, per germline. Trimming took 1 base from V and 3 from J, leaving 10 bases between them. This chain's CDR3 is CASSQGSGFYEQYF. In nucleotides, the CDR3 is TGCGCCAGCAGCCAAGGTAGCGGATTCTACGAGCAGTACTTC.

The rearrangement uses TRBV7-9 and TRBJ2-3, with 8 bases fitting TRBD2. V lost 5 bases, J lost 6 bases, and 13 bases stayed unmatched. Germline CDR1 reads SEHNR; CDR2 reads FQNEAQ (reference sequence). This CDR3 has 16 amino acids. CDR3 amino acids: CASSPWDTGRGDTQYF. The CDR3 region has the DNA TGTGCCAGCAGCCCCTGGGACACCGGGAGGGGTGATACGCAGTATTTT.

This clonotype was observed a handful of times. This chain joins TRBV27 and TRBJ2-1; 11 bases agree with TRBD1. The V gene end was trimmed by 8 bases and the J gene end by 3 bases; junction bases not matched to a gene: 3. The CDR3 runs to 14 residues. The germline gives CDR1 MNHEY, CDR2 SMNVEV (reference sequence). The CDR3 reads CASGDRGGYNEQFF. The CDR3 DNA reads TGTGCCAGCGGGGACAGGGGGGGCTACAATGAGCAGTTCTTC.

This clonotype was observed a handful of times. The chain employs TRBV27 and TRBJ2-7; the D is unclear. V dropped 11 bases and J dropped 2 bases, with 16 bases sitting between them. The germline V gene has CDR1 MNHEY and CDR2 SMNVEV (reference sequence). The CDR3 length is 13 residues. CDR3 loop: CASRRADPYEQYF. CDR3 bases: TGTGCCTCTCGAAGGGCAGATCCCTACGAGCAGTACTTC.